The 3 T cell receptor beta chains reported below all come from one sample, sequenced in a study of T cells after yellow fever vaccination. TCRdb fed the 5' RACE reads into MiXCR, producing one record per CDR3 protein. The profile shows a few hundred thousand distinct CDR3 sequences, about 19% of them singletons. The sequenced sample was PBMCs, obtained 15 days after the yellow fever booster vaccination. The receptors come from a man under 40 who received the YFV17D yellow fever vaccine.

The gene calls are TRBV7-2 and TRBJ1-2; possible D gene TRBD1, 6 bases. Looked up from germline, CDR1 is SGHTA and CDR2 is FQGNSA. Trimming stripped 4 bases from V and 5 bases from J, with 17 bases between. CDR3 size: 15 residues. CDR3 protein: CASSSTGMDYYGYTF. As DNA, the CDR3 is TGTGCCAGCAGCTCAACAGGGATGGATTATTATGGCTACACCTTC.

The rearrangement links TRBV7-8 to TRBJ2-7; TRBD2 matches 8 bases. CDR1 and CDR2 from the germline V gene are SGHVS and FQNEAQ. Trimming cost V 1 base and J 6 bases; bases outside gene matches: 5. CDR3 length equals 14 residues. The CDR3 loop is CASSLVAGWGEQYF. The CDR3, as DNA: TGTGCCAGCAGCTTAGTAGCGGGATGGGGCGAGCAGTACTTC.

This chain uses TRBV6-1 with TRBJ2-1; TRBD2 is a possible D gene (5 bases). V was trimmed by 4 bases and J by 7 bases, leaving 17 bases between them. The CDR3 runs to 15 residues. The germline CDR1 and CDR2 sequences are MNHNS and SASEGT. Here the CDR3 DNA reads TGTGCCAGCAGTGGGTCGGGGAGATTGGGGAATGAGCAGTTCTTC. It specifies CASSGSGRLGNEQFF.